This T cell receptor beta chain derives from a study of blood T cell repertoires in COVID-19. Whole-study context: Samples came from the United States, Italy and Spain, spanning acute and convalescent COVID-19. The analysed material was cDNA or gDNA that came from T cells, B-cell-depleted T cells, or PBMCs.

As processed by the authors: Reference gene primer amplification in the assay estimated nucleated cell counts. Clones were read by immunoSEQ multiplex PCR, and TCRdb kept only the in-frame ones, dropping some. The D gene and trimming were derived from the DNA, and the V and J assignments and clone size from that table. The sample records under 250,000 clones, roughly 80% being singletons. CDR3 length: 16 residues. Germline V gene sequence: CDR1 SGHRS, CDR2 YFSETQ. The V end lost 0 bases, the J end lost 8 bases, and 15 bases lay between the germline ends. The receptor's source is a woman older than 75 with acute or convalescent COVID-19. The sequenced sample consisted of peripheral blood. This chain connects TRBV5-1 to TRBJ1-6; D is unclear. The DNA for the CDR3 is TGCGCCAGCAGCTTGGGAGCCGGCGGGAGTTATTCACCCCTCCACTTT. As protein: CASSLGAGGSYSPLHF.